The rows below give T cell receptor beta chains drawn from one sample of a study of read filtering for tumor transcriptome and immune sequencing. TCRdb itself ran the reads through MiXCR, one entry per CDR3 protein. This repertoire shows tens of thousands of distinct CDR3 sequences, approximately 13% found once; its top ten account for 27%. Sequencing was performed on a population of CD138-negative cells sorted from bone marrow. The receptor source for this set is a donor at least 40 years old with multiple myeloma. Each CDR3 is given with its conserved first and last residue. Clone size is stated in some rows and not others, as once, few, many or a class when expanded.

v_gene	abundance	j_gene	CDR3aa
TRBV23-1	few	TRBJ2-3	CASKLGGTDTQYF
TRBV10-3	once	TRBJ2-3	CAISAGTGKGADTQYF
TRBV11-2	many	TRBJ2-1	CASSLGRAANEQFF
TRBV29-1	many	TRBJ2-7	CSVGDYTSYEQYF
TRBV19	many	TRBJ2-1	CASRYSGTTRYNEQFF
TRBV5-1	many	TRBJ2-7	CASSLLSSGPSEQYF
TRBV11-2	many	TRBJ2-5	CASSLFGKQETQYF
TRBV27	many	TRBJ2-1	CASSSLPGNEQFF
TRBV28	many	TRBJ2-4	CASSSTEYAKNIQYF
TRBV29-1	many	TRBJ2-7	CSVVAGASYEQYF
TRBV13	many	TRBJ1-5	CASSLGGLNQPQHF
TRBV5-5	many	TRBJ2-1	CASSLAASGYNEQFF
TRBV23-1	once	TRBJ2-6	CASSQSTQGSTSGANVLTF
TRBV19	many	TRBJ2-1	CASSIGPSSGSYNEQFF
TRBV12-5	many	TRBJ1-1	CASGGTGGLTEAFF
TRBV10-2	many	TRBJ2-5	CASSGNRWETQYF
TRBV7-6	many	TRBJ2-1	CASSPGTGFEQFF
TRBV4-2	many	TRBJ2-7	CASSRSPLSGEQYF
TRBV6-2/TRBV6-3	many	TRBJ2-2	CASSPGTGKTGELFF
TRBV7-2	many	TRBJ1-1	CASSLRRGGYTEAFF
TRBV20-1	many	TRBJ2-4	CSAPSGFDIQYF
TRBV7-2	many	TRBJ1-3	CASSLSQGQNTIYF
TRBV29-1	many	TRBJ2-3	CSVNFGGTDTQYF
TRBV6-1	many	TRBJ2-2	CASRKGGSAGAGELFF
TRBV5-1	many	TRBJ1-1	CASSSDPGQGSTEAFF
TRBV11-2	many	TRBJ1-1	CASSLKGSRESFF
TRBV20-1	once	TRBJ2-7	CSATPRGRGYEQYF
TRBV19	many	TRBJ1-5	CASSKGQGGNQPQHF
TRBV10-3	many	TRBJ2-7	CAISGGTGGYEQYF
TRBV7-2	many	TRBJ2-3	CASSYARAQYF
TRBV7-8	few	TRBJ1-2	CASSLAVSGANYGYTF
TRBV7-2	many	TRBJ2-7	CASSPTGLSYEQYF
TRBV6-6	many	TRBJ2-7	CASSYGPSYEQYF
TRBV7-9	.	TRBJ2-2	CASSLALVGELFF
TRBV24-1	many	TRBJ2-3	CATSDKGQGYF
TRBV2	many	TRBJ2-1	CASSLFQVSTKGNEQFF
TRBV19	many	TRBJ2-1	CASSPNWRSGSSSGNEQFF
TRBV11-2	many	TRBJ2-3	CASSVTDTQYF
TRBV30	many	TRBJ2-2	CAWSGGRNTGELFF
TRBV6-5	many	TRBJ2-7	CASSYSSGSSYEQYF
TRBV28	many	TRBJ2-2	CASRKASGRASELFF
TRBV5-1	few	TRBJ1-1	CASSLFFLENTEAFF
TRBV7-8	many	TRBJ1-1	CASSSSTRYTEAFF
TRBV28	few	TRBJ1-1	CASSPSGQIEAFF
TRBV20-1	many	TRBJ1-6	CSAPLGILNSPLHF
TRBV5-1	.	TRBJ2-5	CASSSGTSVQETLYF
TRBV2	many	TRBJ2-4	CASTIGGPTKNIQYF
TRBV29-1	many	TRBJ2-1	CSVAGQVTLYNEQFF
TRBV23-1	few	TRBJ1-5	CASRGRQDNQPQHF
TRBV6-2/TRBV6-3	many	TRBJ2-5	CASSRQRLAGGFQETQYF
TRBV6-2/TRBV6-3	many	TRBJ2-3	CASSYYGDGADTQYF
TRBV20-1	few	TRBJ2-2	CSATGGRHRGAVF